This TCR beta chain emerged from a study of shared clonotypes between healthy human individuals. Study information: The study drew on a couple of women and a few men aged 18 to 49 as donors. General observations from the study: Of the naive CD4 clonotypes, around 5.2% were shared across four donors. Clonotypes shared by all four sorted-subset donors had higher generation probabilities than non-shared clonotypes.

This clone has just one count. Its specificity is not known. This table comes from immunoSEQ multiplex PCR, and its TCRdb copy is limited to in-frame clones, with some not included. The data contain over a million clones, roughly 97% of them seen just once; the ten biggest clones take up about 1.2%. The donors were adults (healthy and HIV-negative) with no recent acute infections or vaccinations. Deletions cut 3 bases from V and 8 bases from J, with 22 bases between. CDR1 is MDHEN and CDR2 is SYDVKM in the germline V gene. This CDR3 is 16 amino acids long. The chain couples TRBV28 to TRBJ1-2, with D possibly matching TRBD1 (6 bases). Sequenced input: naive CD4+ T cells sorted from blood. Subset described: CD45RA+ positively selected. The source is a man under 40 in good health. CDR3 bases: TGTGCCAGCAGTTTGTTAGGGGGAGGGGACTCTATAGGCTACACCTTC. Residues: CASSLLGGGDSIGYTF.